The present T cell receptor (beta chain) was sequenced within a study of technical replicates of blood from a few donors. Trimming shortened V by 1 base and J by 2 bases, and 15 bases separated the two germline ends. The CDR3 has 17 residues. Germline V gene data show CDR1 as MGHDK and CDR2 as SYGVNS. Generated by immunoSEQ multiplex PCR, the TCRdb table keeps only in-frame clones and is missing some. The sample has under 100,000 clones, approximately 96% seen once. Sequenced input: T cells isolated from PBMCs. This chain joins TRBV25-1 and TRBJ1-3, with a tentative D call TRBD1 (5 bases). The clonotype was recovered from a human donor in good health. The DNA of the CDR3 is TGTGCCAGCAGTGAATGGGGAAGGAGGGGTGCTGGAAACACCATATATTTT. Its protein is CASSEWGRRGAGNTIYF.